The 14 T cell receptor beta chains below all came from one sample that was sequenced in a study of blood T cell repertoires in COVID-19. TCRdb's copy holds only in-frame clones and misses some; the assay was immunoSEQ multiplex PCR. The sample includes roughly 51,000 clones, roughly 87% of them seen just once. Sequences were obtained from peripheral blood. The receptors shown here come from a man in his fifties with active COVID-19.

In nucleotides, the CDR3 is TGTGCCAGCAGAGGAGTTAGCAATCAGCCCCAGCATTTT. Amino acid sequence: CASRGVSNQPQHF. The chain employs TRBV12-3 or TRBV12-4 and TRBJ1-5; no clear D gene. The CDR3 is 13 residues long. V gave up 6 bases and J gave up 0 bases, with 6 bases separating them.

This clone was counted a few times. This chain links TRBV9 with TRBJ2-2; perhaps TRBD1 as D (5 bases). CDR1 and CDR2 (germline): SGDLS, YYNGEE. V lost 0 bases and J lost 4, with 10 bases in between. This CDR3 is 15 amino acids long. For the CDR3, the DNA is TGTGCCAGCAGCGTAGCTACAGGCCCCACCGGGGAGCTGTTTTTT. Protein product: CASSVATGPTGELFF.

The gene calls are TRBV3-1 (or the pseudogene TRBV3-2) and TRBJ1-1; no clear D gene. This CDR3 is built from 14 residues. Trimming removed 2 bases at V and 7 bases at J, with 14 bases between. From germline, CDR1 is LGHDT and CDR2 YNNKEL (reference sequence). The CDR3 DNA follows: TGTGCCAGCAGCCAAAAGATTATAGATGTTGAAGCTTTCTTT. Encoded protein: CASSQKIIDVEAFF.

J is TRBJ2-1 and V is TRBV10-3, with 12 bases that match TRBD2. The germline V gene encodes CDR1 ENHRY and CDR2 SYGVKD. V shed 3 bases and J 6 bases; nucleotides not matched to a gene: 0. The CDR3 has 14 amino acids. The CDR3 DNA reads TGTGCCATCAGTGAACTAGCGGGAGGCAATGAGCAGTTCTTC. Translated: CAISELAGGNEQFF.

The CDR3 nucleotides are TGTGCCACCGAGGGAAACAGGGAGGGGACTGAAGCTTTCTTT. Translating gives CATEGNREGTEAFF. This chain uses TRBV2 with TRBJ1-1; D is perhaps TRBD1 (6 bases). Germline values: CDR1 SNHLY, CDR2 FYNNEI. CDR3 length: 14 residues. V shed 10 bases and J shed 5 bases, with 20 bases lying between them.

This rearrangement joins TRBV5-1 to TRBJ2-1; 7 bases map to TRBD1. CDR1 SGHRS and CDR2 YFSETQ come from the germline V gene. The V segment lost 4 bases and the J segment 2 bases; nucleotides outside the gene matches: 9. There are 16 residues in the CDR3. In DNA form, the CDR3 reads TGCGCCAGCAGCCCCTCGTGGCAGGGGGCCTACAATGAGCAGTTCTTC. Its translation is CASSPSWQGAYNEQFF.

This clone was recorded only once. This sequence joins TRBV19 and TRBJ2-4, with 7 bases identical to TRBD2. Trimming took 0 bases from V and 0 from J; bases not matched to a gene: 11. Germline V gene data show CDR1 as LNHDA and CDR2 as SQIVND (reference sequence). The CDR3 has 19 residues. This CDR3 reads CASSIEMGGVDLAKNIQYF. The CDR3 DNA follows: TGTGCCAGTAGTATAGAGATGGGGGGGGTAGATCTAGCCAAAAACATTCAGTACTTC. The full variable domain, its missing parts supplied by reference TRBV19 and TRBJ2-4, is DGGITQSPKYLFRKEGQNVTLSCEQNLNHDAMYWYRQDPGQGLRLIYYSQIVNDFQKGDIAEGYSVSREKKESFPLTVTSAQKNPTAFYLCASSIEMGGVDLAKNIQYFGAGTRLSVL.

The V and J genes are TRBV28 and TRBJ1-5; TRBD1 is a possible D gene (6 bases). This CDR3 is 14 amino acids long. The germline CDR1 and CDR2 sequences are MDHEN and SYDVKM. Trimming took off 7 bases at V and 3 bases at J, with 13 bases between the two ends. CDR3 DNA: TGTGCCAGCATCACACAGGGTCCCAATCAGCCCCAGCATTTT. It codes for CASITQGPNQPQHF.

This clone was counted a few times. The chain employs TRBV6-5 and TRBJ1-1; D is perhaps TRBD1 (6 bases). The CDR3 consists of 14 residues. Germline V gene sequence: CDR1 MNHEY, CDR2 SVGAGI. With 7 bases removed from V and 0 bases from J, the gap between germline ends came to 12 bases. CDR3 sequence (DNA): TGTGCCAGCACCAAACAGGGAATGAACACTGAAGCTTTCTTT. It translates to CASTKQGMNTEAFF.

The chain joins TRBV27 to TRBJ2-7; 7 nucleotides line up with TRBD2. The CDR3 has 13 amino acids. V shed 2 bases, J shed 4 bases, and the junction held 2 bases outside the gene matches. The germline V gene has CDR1 MNHEY and CDR2 SMNVEV (reference sequence). The CDR3 DNA follows: TGTGCCAGCAGTTTAGGACTAGGGTACGAGCAGTACTTC. It is translated as CASSLGLGYEQYF.

CDR3 coding DNA: TGCGCCAGCAGCGGAGGACCTCAAGAGACCCAGTACTTC. Its protein is CASSGGPQETQYF. This chain uses TRBV5-1 with TRBJ2-5, with D possibly being TRBD2 (5 bases). Per germline, CDR1 SGHRS and CDR2 YFSETQ. V was pared by 4 bases and J by 2 bases, with 9 bases between. This CDR3 region has 13 residues.

The chain is built from TRBV27 and TRBJ1-2; D is ambiguous. This CDR3 spans 12 amino acids. Per the germline V gene, CDR1 is MNHEY and CDR2 is SMNVEV (reference sequence). V lost 4 bases to trimming and J lost 8 bases, with 11 bases between them. CDR3 sequence: CASSSGVEGYTF. The CDR3 bases are TGTGCCAGCAGTTCCGGGGTGGAGGGCTACACCTTC.

The chain couples TRBV9 to TRBJ2-1; 8 positions match TRBD1. Germline assignment: CDR1 SGDLS and CDR2 YYNGEE. The CDR3 totals 17 residues. V was clipped by 3 bases and J by 7 bases; unmatched bases: 15. CDR3 protein: CASSATHYPDRDNEQFF. The CDR3 bases are TGTGCCAGCAGCGCGACCCATTACCCGGACAGGGATAATGAGCAGTTCTTC.

This chain joins TRBV27 and TRBJ1-3, with D unresolved. The CDR3 has 12 amino acids. Germline V gene data show CDR1 as MNHEY and CDR2 as SMNVEV (reference sequence). Trimming pared 7 bases from V and 0 bases from J, leaving 4 bases between. The CDR3 reads CASISSGNTIYF. The CDR3 nucleotides are TGTGCCAGCATCAGCTCTGGAAACACCATATATTTT.